Described below is a single T cell receptor (beta chain) sequence and its context. The CDR3 runs to 15 residues. Between the trimmed V and J ends, which lost 3 bases and 4 bases, there was a span of 14 bases. Germline-derived CDR1 and CDR2 are SGHRS and YFSETQ. This record belongs to a study of T-cell memory formation after mild COVID-19. MiXCR was run by TCRdb on the 5' RACE reads, yielding one entry per CDR3 protein. The sample contains about 290,000 distinct CDR3 sequences, roughly 15% of which appear only once. This chain joins TRBV5-1 and TRBJ1-5; D is possibly TRBD1 (5 bases). The sequenced sample was PBMCs or a T cell subset sorted from them (not recorded which). The receptor's source is a young man who had mild COVID-19 (a few samples of this study predate the infection). Cell type and time point are not known. The CDR3, as DNA: TGCGCCAGCAGCTCCAGTGGGGGACGGAATCAGCCCCAGCATTTT. Its translation: CASSSSGGRNQPQHF.